The rows below give T cell receptor beta chains drawn from one sample of a study of patients and donors after allogeneic stem cell transplantation. TCRdb called the RT-PCR reads again in MiXCR, with one record for every CDR3 protein. Altogether about a million distinct CDR3 sequences are present, more than 15% being singletons, with the ten largest covering 5% to 6.5%. Sequenced: blood, either unsorted or a sorted T cell fraction (not recorded which). The receptors were sampled from a human donor who was either an allogeneic HSCT recipient or a stem cell or donor lymphocyte infusion donor (not recorded which). It is not recorded whose cells these are; they may come from a transplant donor. CDR3s include the opening cysteine and the closing phenylalanine or tryptophan. Each record gives: clone size, J gene, D gene, V gene, CDR3 protein, CDR3 DNA. The D gene is left open where the match is weak. Some rows have no size entry. The others give once, few or many, or a class for an expanded clone.

NA TRBJ1-1 NA TRBV4-2 CASSGRGNMNTEAFF TGTGCCAGCAGCGGACGGGGCAACATGAACACTGAAGCTTTCTTT
few TRBJ2-1 TRBD2 TRBV7-9 CASSLFLAAYNEQFF TGTGCCAGCAGCTTGTTTCTAGCGGCCTACAATGAGCAGTTCTTC
NA TRBJ1-1 NA TRBV29-1 CSVRQVPNTEAFF TGCAGCGTTCGTCAGGTTCCGAACACTGAAGCTTTCTTT
few TRBJ1-1 TRBD1 TRBV29-1 CSVRQGASWGTEAFF TGCAGCGTCCGACAGGGGGCGAGCTGGGGCACTGAAGCTTTCTTT
few TRBJ1-6 TRBD1 TRBV6-5 CASSYWTGNNSPLHF TGTGCCAGCAGTTATTGGACAGGGAATAATTCACCCCTCCACTTT
NA TRBJ1-6 NA TRBV7-8 CASSLGPGEGNSPLHF TGTGCCAGCAGCTTAGGTCCCGGGGAGGGTAATTCACCCCTCCACTTT
NA TRBJ1-2 TRBD1 TRBV11-3 CASSAETGPGYTF TGTGCCAGCAGCGCCGAGACAGGGCCTGGCTACACCTTC
few TRBJ2-3 NA TRBV12-3/TRBV12-4 CASSNLTSTDTQYF TGTGCCAGCAGTAACCTAACTAGCACAGATACGCAGTATTTT
few TRBJ2-1 TRBD2 TRBV7-9 CASEASGGLYNEQFF TGTGCCAGCGAAGCTAGCGGGGGGTTGTACAATGAGCAGTTCTTC
few TRBJ2-1 TRBD2 TRBV29-1 CSVERRTRGNEQFF TGCAGCGTTGAACGGAGGACTAGAGGCAATGAGCAGTTCTTC
NA TRBJ2-1 TRBD2 TRBV11-2 CASSPLTSGGAIPNEQFF TGTGCCAGCAGCCCATTAACTAGCGGGGGGGCCATACCTAATGAGCAGTTCTTC
NA TRBJ2-5 TRBD1 TRBV25-1 CASSVTGVTGETQYF TGTGCCAGCAGTGTGACAGGGGTAACCGGAGAGACCCAGTACTTC
NA TRBJ2-1 TRBD1 TRBV27 CASSFNRGPSSYNEQFF TGTGCCAGCAGTTTCAACAGGGGCCCGAGCTCCTACAATGAGCAGTTCTTC
few TRBJ2-7 TRBD2 TRBV24-1 CATSDPGLAEQQYF TGTGCCACCAGTGACCCGGGACTAGCGGAACAGCAGTACTTC
NA TRBJ1-1 NA TRBV11-1 CASSLEVLTEAFF TGTGCCAGCAGCTTAGAGGTCCTCACTGAAGCTTTCTTT
few TRBJ2-5 TRBD2 TRBV7-9 CASSLAVTSGRRETQYF TGTGCCAGCAGCTTAGCGGTGACCAGCGGGAGAAGAGAGACCCAGTACTTC
few TRBJ2-7 TRBD2 TRBV11-2 CASSSISKREDGEQYF TGTGCCAGCAGCTCCATCAGCAAGCGGGAGGACGGTGAGCAGTACTTC
few TRBJ1-3 TRBD1 TRBV30 CAWRGDRGNTIYF TGTGCCTGGAGAGGGGACAGGGGAAACACCATATATTTT
NA TRBJ2-2 TRBD2 TRBV15 CATSRDILAGGSGELFF TGTGCCACCAGCAGAGATATTCTAGCGGGAGGGTCCGGGGAGCTGTTTTTT
NA TRBJ1-2 TRBD1 TRBV6-1 CASSVTGGTTNYGYTF TGTGCCAGCAGCGTGACAGGGGGCACCACTAACTATGGCTACACCTTC
NA TRBJ2-7 NA TRBV6-1 CASISGGASEQYF TGTGCCAGCATTTCTGGGGGAGCAAGCGAGCAGTACTTC
NA TRBJ2-3 NA TRBV15 CATSSDSTDTQYF TGTGCCACCAGCAGCGACTCCACAGATACGCAGTATTTT
many TRBJ1-5 TRBD1 TRBV6-1 CASSRGGNQPQHF TGTGCCAGCAGCAGGGGGGGCAATCAGCCCCAGCATTTT
NA TRBJ1-5 NA TRBV6-2/TRBV6-3 CASSELRIGGRNQPQHF TGTGCCAGCAGTGAGTTACGTATCGGCGGGAGAAATCAGCCCCAGCATTTT
many TRBJ2-1 TRBD2 TRBV5-1 CASTPGGDWGYNEQFF TGCGCCAGCACCCCTGGGGGGGACTGGGGTTACAATGAGCAGTTCTTC
few TRBJ1-2 TRBD1 TRBV29-1 CSVRDSYGYTF TGCAGCGTCCGGGACAGCTATGGCTACACCTTC
NA TRBJ2-7 NA TRBV19 CASSTPGTPAYEQYF TGTGCCAGTAGTACCCCCGGGACTCCAGCCTACGAGCAGTACTTC
few TRBJ2-5 TRBD1 TRBV6-2/TRBV6-3 CATSLWEQGALGETQYF TGTGCCACTTCTCTTTGGGAACAGGGGGCATTAGGAGAGACCCAGTACTTC
NA TRBJ2-3 NA TRBV7-9 CASSDGPPDTQYF TGTGCCAGCAGCGACGGGCCCCCGGATACGCAGTATTTT
NA TRBJ2-1 TRBD2 TRBV2 CASSGPSGGGNEQFF TGTGCCAGCAGTGGTCCTAGCGGGGGTGGGAATGAGCAGTTCTTC
many TRBJ2-1 NA TRBV20-1 CTPAGGMFVSYNEQFF TGCACCCCGGCCGGGGGTATGTTTGTGTCCTACAATGAGCAGTTCTTC
NA TRBJ2-6 TRBD1 TRBV9 CASSVLGQGPGANVLTF TGTGCCAGCAGCGTACTGGGACAGGGTCCTGGGGCCAACGTCCTGACTTTC
NA TRBJ1-1 NA TRBV4-1 CASSQDRRVMEAFF TGCGCCAGCAGCCAAGATAGGCGGGTGATGGAAGCTTTCTTT
NA TRBJ1-5 NA TRBV5-5 CASSLVGESNQPQHF TGTGCCAGCAGCTTGGTTGGGGAGAGCAATCAGCCCCAGCATTTT
NA TRBJ2-7 TRBD1 TRBV24-1 CATSERDRGLEQYF TGTGCCACCAGTGAAAGGGACAGGGGTTTGGAGCAGTACTTC
NA TRBJ1-5 NA TRBV15 CATSRDEAANQPQHF TGTGCCACCAGCAGAGATGAGGCTGCAAATCAGCCCCAGCATTTT
few TRBJ2-1 NA TRBV4-1 CASSRIGGWAEQFF TGCGCCAGCAGCCGTATAGGTGGCTGGGCTGAGCAGTTCTTC
once TRBJ2-3 TRBD2 TRBV30 CAWSVVGLAGTDTQYF TGTGCCTGGAGTGTTGTGGGACTAGCGGGAACAGATACGCAGTATTTT
NA TRBJ2-2 NA TRBV5-5 CASSLALRGPGELFF TGTGCCAGCAGCTTGGCCTTAAGGGGTCCCGGGGAGCTGTTTTTT
few TRBJ2-5 TRBD2 TRBV20-1 CSAAPGLHYF TGCAGTGCCGCGCCGGGACTACACTACTTC
NA TRBJ1-1 NA TRBV2 CASLDTLNTEAFF TGTGCCAGCCTTGACACCCTAAACACTGAAGCTTTCTTT
NA TRBJ2-2 TRBD2 TRBV5-1 CASSSGGLAGGGELFF TGCGCCAGCAGCTCCGGTGGACTAGCGGGAGGCGGGGAGCTGTTTTTT
NA TRBJ1-2 TRBD1 TRBV6-1 CASSEGTGTGLDYGYTF TGTGCCAGCAGTGAGGGGACCGGGACAGGGCTTGACTATGGCTACACCTTC
few TRBJ2-2 TRBD1 TRBV12-3/TRBV12-4 CASSPDRGPGELFF TGTGCCAGCAGCCCCGACAGGGGGCCCGGGGAGCTGTTTTTT
once TRBJ2-5 TRBD2 TRBV7-3 CASSLNGRTSGPGETQYF TGTGCCAGCAGCTTAAATGGAAGAACTAGCGGCCCCGGGGAGACCCAGTACTTC
few TRBJ2-7 NA TRBV6-5 CASSYPDPPGHAYEQYF TGTGCCAGCAGTTACCCAGACCCCCCGGGACACGCCTACGAGCAGTACTTC
few TRBJ2-1 NA TRBV7-8 CASSSLGRRAGNEQFF TGTGCCAGCAGCTCCCTCGGCCGCCGCGCGGGGAATGAGCAGTTCTTC
few TRBJ1-2 NA TRBV25-1 CASSEPGVIRGYTF TGTGCCAGCAGTGAACCAGGGGTAATTCGCGGCTACACCTTC
few TRBJ2-2 NA TRBV3-1 CASRPTGATNTGELFF TGTGCCAGCAGGCCGACGGGGGCCACGAACACCGGGGAGCTGTTTTTT
few TRBJ2-3 NA TRBV29-1 CSVQDSRTDTQYF TGCAGCGTTCAAGATTCCCGCACAGATACGCAGTATTTT
NA TRBJ2-1 TRBD2 TRBV12-3/TRBV12-4 CASTYGLAGVGEQFF TGTGCCAGCACTTACGGACTAGCGGGAGTAGGGGAGCAGTTCTTC
few TRBJ2-2 NA TRBV24-1 CATSDLGSLGELFF TGTGCCACCAGTGATTTAGGATCGCTCGGGGAGCTGTTTTTT